Presented here are 6 T cell receptor beta chains from one specimen sequenced in a study of control samples from healthy donors and cancer patients. TCRdb's table, derived via immunoSEQ multiplex PCR, lists solely in-frame clones and lacks some. The sample consists of about 150,000 clones, about 94% of them appearing once. Material for sequencing was blood. These receptors originate from a woman between 40 and 55 years old in good health.

The chain uses TRBV19 and TRBJ1-2, with D hard to call. The CDR3 extends over 15 amino acids. V lost 5 bases to trimming and J lost 4 bases, with 17 bases between them. Germline loops: CDR1 LNHDA, CDR2 SQIVND (reference sequence). CDR3 sequence (DNA): TGTGCCAGTAGTCCACCCGGGCAGACCGGCTATGGCTACACCTTC. Residues: CASSPPGQTGYGYTF.

The V call is TRBV7-8, the J call TRBJ1-1, with D perhaps matching TRBD1 (6 bases). Germline CDR1 reads SGHVS; CDR2 reads FQNEAQ. CDR3 size: 15 residues. V shed 0 bases and J shed 4 bases, with 12 bases lying between them. CDR3 sequence reads: CASSLALAGATEAFF. In DNA, the CDR3 is TGTGCCAGCAGCTTAGCGTTGGCAGGGGCCACTGAAGCTTTCTTT.

This clone showed up just a few times. The rearrangement uses TRBV6-2 or TRBV6-3 and TRBJ1-2; D perhaps matches TRBD1 (6 bases). CDR3 size: 15 residues. CDR1 is MNHEY, CDR2 SVGEGT, per germline. V gave up 6 bases and J gave up 1 base, with 15 bases separating them. CDR3 residues: CASSRYGQLNYGYTF. In nucleotides, the CDR3 is TGTGCCAGCAGCCGGTACGGACAGCTTAACTATGGCTACACCTTC.

This chain connects TRBV19 to TRBJ1-2, with D maybe TRBD1 (6 bases). Between the trimmed V and J ends, which lost 6 bases and 4 bases, there was a span of 15 bases. CDR3 length: 14 residues. The germline gives CDR1 LNHDA, CDR2 SQIVND (reference sequence). CDR3 protein: CASSLSLDSYGYTF. The CDR3 bases are TGTGCCAGTAGCCTCTCGTTGGACAGCTATGGCTACACCTTC.

This chain connects TRBV7-2 to TRBJ2-7, with D perhaps TRBD1 (5 bases). Trimming cost V 5 bases and J 0 bases, with 11 bases left between them. The CDR3 extends over 14 amino acids. Germline-derived CDR1 and CDR2 are SGHTA and FQGNSA. The CDR3 sequence is CASSPRQSSYEQYF. For the CDR3, the DNA is TGTGCCAGCAGCCCCCGACAGAGCTCCTACGAGCAGTACTTC.

The V gene is TRBV19, the J gene TRBJ1-2; TRBD1 is a possible D gene (5 bases). Germline values: CDR1 LNHDA, CDR2 SQIVND (reference sequence). V shed 5 bases and J shed 0 bases, with 13 bases lying between them. This CDR3 comprises 15 residues. CDR3 nucleotide sequence: TGTGCCAGTAGTGGGTTCAGGGTAGCTAACTATGGCTACACCTTC. It translates to CASSGFRVANYGYTF.